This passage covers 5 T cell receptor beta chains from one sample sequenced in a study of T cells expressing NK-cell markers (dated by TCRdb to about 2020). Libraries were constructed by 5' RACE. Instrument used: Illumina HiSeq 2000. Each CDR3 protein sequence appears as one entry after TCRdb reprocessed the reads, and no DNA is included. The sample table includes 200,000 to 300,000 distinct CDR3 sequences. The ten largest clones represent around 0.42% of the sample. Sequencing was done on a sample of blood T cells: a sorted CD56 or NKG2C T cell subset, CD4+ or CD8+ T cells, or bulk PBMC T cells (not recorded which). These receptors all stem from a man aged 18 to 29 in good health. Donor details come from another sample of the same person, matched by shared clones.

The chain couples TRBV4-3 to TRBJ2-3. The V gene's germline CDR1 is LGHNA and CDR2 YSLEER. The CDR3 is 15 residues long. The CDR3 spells CASSQAKQYSDTQYF.

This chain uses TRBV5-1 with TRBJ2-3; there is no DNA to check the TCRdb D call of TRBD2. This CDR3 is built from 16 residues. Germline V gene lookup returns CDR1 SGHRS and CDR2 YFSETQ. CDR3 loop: CASSLGLAGVVDTQYF.

The CDR3 sequence: CSAVTGTANTGELFF. The chain joins TRBV20-1 to TRBJ2-2; TCRdb calls TRBD1, which cannot be checked without DNA. Germline CDR1 is DFQATT and CDR2 is SNEGSKA (reference sequence). The CDR3 consists of 15 residues.

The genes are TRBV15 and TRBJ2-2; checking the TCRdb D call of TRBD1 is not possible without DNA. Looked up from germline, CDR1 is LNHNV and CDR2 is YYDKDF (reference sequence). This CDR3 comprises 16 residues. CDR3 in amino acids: CATSRRTGVGTGELFF.

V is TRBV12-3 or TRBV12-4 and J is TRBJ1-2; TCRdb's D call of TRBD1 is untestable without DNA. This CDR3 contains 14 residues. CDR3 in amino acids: CASSFPRGNYGYTF.